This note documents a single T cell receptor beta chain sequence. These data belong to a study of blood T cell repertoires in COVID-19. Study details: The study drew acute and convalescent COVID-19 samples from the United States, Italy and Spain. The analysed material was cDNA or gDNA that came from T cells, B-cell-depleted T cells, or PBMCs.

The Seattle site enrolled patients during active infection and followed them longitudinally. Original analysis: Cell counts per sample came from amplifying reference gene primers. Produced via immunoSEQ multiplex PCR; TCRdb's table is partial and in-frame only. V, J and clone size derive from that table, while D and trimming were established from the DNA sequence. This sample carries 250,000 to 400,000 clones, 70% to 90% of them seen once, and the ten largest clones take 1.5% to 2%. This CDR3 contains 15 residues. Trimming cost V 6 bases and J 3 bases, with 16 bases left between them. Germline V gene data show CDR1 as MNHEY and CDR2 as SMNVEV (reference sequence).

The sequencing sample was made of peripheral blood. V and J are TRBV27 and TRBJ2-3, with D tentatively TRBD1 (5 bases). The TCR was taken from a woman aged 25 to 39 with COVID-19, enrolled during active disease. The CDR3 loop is CASRRDLQVTDTQYF. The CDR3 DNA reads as TGTGCCAGCAGGCGAGACCTACAGGTAACAGATACGCAGTATTTT.